The 32 T cell receptor beta chains below all came from one sample that was sequenced in a study of sequential checkpoint blockade in melanoma. Sample treatment: randomized to nivolumab then ipilimumab (arm A) or the reverse (arm B). The method was immunoSEQ multiplex PCR; TCRdb's version includes in-frame clones alone and lacks a portion of them. This repertoire shows about 9,100 clones, around 80% found once; its top ten account for less than 20%. Sequenced material: CD8+ T cells sorted from blood (inferred from file names), taken from a patient given nivolumab and ipilimumab in sequence. The origin of the receptors is a human donor with melanoma.

This clone came up a few times. The chain combines TRBV6-5 with TRBJ2-7, with 9 bases lining up with TRBD1. Germline V gene lookup returns CDR1 MNHEY and CDR2 SVGAGI. The CDR3 covers 12 residues. J gave up 12 bases and V 0 bases, and 3 bases lay outside the gene matches. The CDR3, as DNA: TGTGCCAGCAGTTACTCCGGGACAGGGTTGTACTTC. The encoded protein is CASSYSGTGLYF.

V gene TRBV27 combines with J gene TRBJ2-1, with 7 bases fitting TRBD2. This CDR3 spans 15 amino acids. CDR1 and CDR2 (germline): MNHEY, SMNVEV (reference sequence). V gave up 5 bases and J gave up 1 base; unmatched junction bases: 5. CDR3 sequence: CASSILAASYNEQFF. The CDR3 DNA follows: TGTGCCAGCAGTATCCTAGCGGCGTCCTACAATGAGCAGTTCTTC.

Only one count was recorded for this clone. The chain is built from TRBV10-1 and TRBJ2-5, with a possible D match to TRBD2 (5 bases). The germline CDR1 and CDR2 sequences are WNHNN and SYGVQD (reference sequence). V was shortened by 4 bases and J by 2 bases, with 11 bases between the two germline ends. This CDR3 contains 14 residues. CDR3: CASSVAAEQETQYF. The DNA for the CDR3 is TGCGCCAGCAGTGTCGCAGCGGAACAAGAGACCCAGTACTTC.

The rearrangement joins TRBV2 to TRBJ2-7; possibly TRBD1 for D (5 bases). The V and J ends lost 7 bases and 1 base respectively, with 8 bases between them. The CDR3 has 12 amino acids. The germline V gene has CDR1 SNHLY and CDR2 FYNNEI. CDR3 amino acids: CASKDTSYEQYF. CDR3 DNA sequence: TGTGCCAGCAAGGACACTTCCTACGAGCAGTACTTC.

This chain links TRBV27 with TRBJ2-1; 7 bases line up with TRBD1. Germline V lookup: CDR1 MNHEY, CDR2 SMNVEV (reference sequence). The CDR3 loop spans 14 amino acids. The junction had 3 bases not matched to a gene; V was cut back by 2 bases and J by 5 bases. Here the CDR3 reads CASSLEGADNEQFF. The CDR3 DNA sequence: TGTGCCAGCAGTTTAGAGGGGGCGGACAATGAGCAGTTCTTC.

This clone was recorded once. V and J are TRBV7-9 and TRBJ2-5; no reliable D call. V lost 5 bases to trimming and J lost 4 bases, with 17 bases between them. Germline lookup yields CDR1 SEHNR and CDR2 FQNEAQ (reference sequence). The CDR3 runs to 15 residues. CDR3 nucleotide sequence: TGTGCCAGCAGCCCTTACCCTTCCGCGGCAGAGACCCAGTACTTC. Protein: CASSPYPSAAETQYF.

This clone was observed a few times. The chain employs TRBV4-2 and TRBJ2-1, with 9 nucleotides matching TRBD2. Trimming took 0 bases from V and 3 from J; bases not matched to a gene: 3. Germline lookup yields CDR1 LGHNA and CDR2 YNFKEQ. This CDR3 has 16 amino acids. The CDR3 sequence: CASSQDSTSGYNEQFF. The CDR3 bases are TGTGCCAGCAGCCAAGACTCGACTAGCGGCTACAATGAGCAGTTCTTC.

The rearrangement uses TRBV27 and TRBJ2-3; D is undetermined. The CDR3 loop spans 13 amino acids. Germline loops: CDR1 MNHEY, CDR2 SMNVEV (reference sequence). The V and J ends lost 5 bases and 0 bases respectively, with 6 bases between them. In DNA, the CDR3 is TGTGCCAGCAGTATCCTAAGCACAGATACGCAGTATTTT. Its protein is CASSILSTDTQYF.

The chain recombines TRBV27 with TRBJ2-3, with 7 bases that match TRBD2. This CDR3 has 17 residues. The ends lost 3 bases at V and 1 base at J; junction bases unmatched: 10. Germline CDR1 and CDR2: MNHEY and SMNVEV (reference sequence). Written as DNA, the CDR3 is TGTGCCAGCAGTTTGGACTCAAGCGGGACCCGCACAGATACGCAGTATTTT. Translating gives CASSLDSSGTRTDTQYF.

V gene TRBV6-5 combines with J gene TRBJ1-3; tentative D call: TRBD1 (5 bases). This CDR3 spans 15 amino acids. CDR1 is MNHEY, CDR2 SVGAGI, per germline. Trimming removed 5 bases at V and 4 bases at J, with 15 bases between. The CDR3 region is CASSARQSIGNTIYF. For the CDR3, the DNA is TGTGCCAGCAGTGCTCGACAGTCAATCGGAAACACCATATATTTT.

This clone was recorded a few times. The gene calls are TRBV6-4 and TRBJ2-1; 9 bases are a match to TRBD2. V trimming: 0 bases; J trimming: 6 bases; junction bases outside the gene matches: 6. CDR1 is MRHNA and CDR2 is SNTAGT in the germline V gene. The CDR3 spans 16 residues. CDR3 DNA: TGTGCCAGCAGTGACTCGGGCGGGGGGGCAGCCAATGAGCAGTTCTTC. Protein: CASSDSGGGAANEQFF.

The chain joins TRBV6-6 to TRBJ1-3; weak D call: TRBD1 (5 bases). The CDR3 sequence is 15 residues long. Trimming removed 2 bases at V and 2 bases at J, with 10 bases between. Germline loops: CDR1 MNHNY, CDR2 SVGAGI (reference sequence). The CDR3 DNA reads TGTGCCAGCAGTTACGGGGCAGAGGCTGGAAACACCATATATTTT. Amino acids: CASSYGAEAGNTIYF.

The V call is TRBV7-9, the J call TRBJ1-1; no reliable D call. V was clipped by 5 bases and J by 1 base, with 11 bases between them. The CDR3 sequence is 14 residues long. Per germline, CDR1 SEHNR and CDR2 FQNEAQ (reference sequence). Written as DNA, the CDR3 is TGTGCCAGCAGCCCGCTCGGGAGGAACACTGAAGCTTTCTTT. Residues: CASSPLGRNTEAFF.

The chain employs TRBV4-3 and TRBJ2-7, with 7 positions matching TRBD1. CDR3 length: 16 amino acids. From germline, CDR1 is LGHNA and CDR2 YSLEER. Trimming cost V 0 bases and J 2 bases; bases outside gene matches: 7. In DNA, the CDR3 is TGCGCCAGCAGCCAAGATGAGACGGGACAGCCCTACGAGCAGTACTTC. This codes for CASSQDETGQPYEQYF.

This clone has only a few counts. The chain combines TRBV27 with TRBJ2-5, with D perhaps TRBD2 (6 bases). The V and J ends lost 4 bases and 5 bases respectively, with 11 bases between them. In germline, CDR1 is MNHEY, CDR2 SMNVEV (reference sequence). The length of the CDR3 is 13 residues. The CDR3 coding sequence is TGTGCCAGCAGTTGGACTACTGGGGAGACCCAGTACTTC. Its translation: CASSWTTGETQYF.

The genes are TRBV5-5 and TRBJ1-4; 8 nucleotides agree with TRBD1. Germline V gives CDR1 SGHKS, CDR2 YYEKEE (reference sequence). Trimming removed 4 bases from V and 6 bases from J; junction bases left unmatched: 11. The CDR3 runs 16 residues. The CDR3 protein is CASSRLTGTGDEKLFF. CDR3 nucleotide sequence: TGTGCCAGCAGCCGCCTGACCGGGACAGGAGATGAAAAACTGTTTTTT.

The count of this clone is one. The chain uses TRBV9 and TRBJ1-2, with 7 positions matching TRBD1. Trimming at V came to 4 bases and at J to 4 bases, leaving 7 bases not matched to a gene. Germline-derived CDR1 and CDR2 are SGDLS and YYNGEE. This CDR3 has 14 residues. This CDR3 is CASSTGTDSYGYTF. CDR3 DNA sequence: TGTGCCAGCAGCACAGGGACAGATTCCTATGGCTACACCTTC.

The chain employs TRBV11-2 and TRBJ2-6; the D is unclear. The CDR3 is 15 residues long. Germline V gene sequence: CDR1 SGHAT, CDR2 FQNNGV. V lost 3 bases to trimming and J lost 2 bases, with 8 bases between them. The CDR3 sequence is CASSFPIAGANVLTF. CDR3 nucleotides: TGTGCCAGCAGCTTTCCTATAGCTGGGGCCAACGTCCTGACTTTC.

The chain links TRBV18 to TRBJ1-1, with TRBD1 as a possible D gene (6 bases). This CDR3 region has 14 residues. Germline V CDR1 and CDR2: KGHSH, LQKENI. V was trimmed by 1 base and J by 4 bases, leaving 10 bases between them. The CDR3, as DNA: TGTGCCAGCTCACCACAGGGGGTAGGCACTGAAGCTTTCTTT. It codes for CASSPQGVGTEAFF.

The chain employs TRBV19 and TRBJ2-3; the match to TRBD1 covers 7 bases. Trimming at V came to 3 bases and at J to 4 bases, leaving 1 base not matched to a gene. The CDR3 length is 13 residues. The germline V gene encodes CDR1 LNHDA and CDR2 SQIVND (reference sequence). The CDR3 bases are TGTGCCAGTAGTATCACAGGGGCAGATACGCAGTATTTT. The encoded protein is CASSITGADTQYF.

The CDR3 region is CASSGGTGPSYEQYF. CDR3 DNA sequence: TGTGCCAGCAGCGGCGGGACAGGGCCTTCCTACGAGCAGTACTTC. The rearrangement joins TRBV2 to TRBJ2-7, with 9 bases fitting TRBD1. V was pared by 6 bases and J by 1 base, with 7 bases of the junction left unmatched. CDR1 and CDR2 (germline): SNHLY, FYNNEI. This CDR3 is built from 15 residues.

This chain links TRBV25-1 with TRBJ1-2; 8 bases are shared with TRBD1. This CDR3 has 14 amino acids. J lost 8 bases, V lost 3 bases, and 8 bases had no gene match. Germline CDR1 and CDR2: MGHDK and SYGVNS. CDR3 region: CASSDSDRVEGYTF. DNA for the CDR3: TGTGCCAGCAGTGATTCGGACAGGGTTGAGGGCTACACCTTC.

The J gene is TRBJ2-3, the V gene TRBV4-1; 8 bases align to TRBD1. The V segment lost 3 bases and the J segment 3 bases; nucleotides outside the gene matches: 2. The CDR3 extends over 14 amino acids. Germline assignment: CDR1 MGHRA and CDR2 YSYEKL. CDR3 in amino acids: CASSHGQGTDTQYF. For the CDR3, the DNA is TGCGCCAGCAGCCATGGACAGGGTACAGATACGCAGTATTTT.

This clone has more than one count but fewer than ten. This chain links TRBV19 with TRBJ2-3, with a weak D call TRBD2 (5 bases). This CDR3 is 15 amino acids long. Trimming removed 1 base at V and 4 bases at J, with 12 bases between. CDR1 is LNHDA and CDR2 is SQIVND in the germline V gene (reference sequence). DNA for the CDR3: TGTGCCAGTAGTATAGCGGGGTTGGAATCAGATACGCAGTATTTT. Amino acid sequence: CASSIAGLESDTQYF.

The chain has TRBV6-1 and TRBJ2-5; 9 nucleotides line up with TRBD2. CDR1 and CDR2 (germline): MNHNS, SASEGT. V dropped 2 bases and J dropped 4; count of bases not matched to a gene: 5. The CDR3 contains 15 residues. This CDR3 reads CASSEWKREAETQYF. The CDR3, as DNA: TGTGCCAGCAGTGAATGGAAGCGGGAGGCAGAGACCCAGTACTTC.

The CDR3 DNA is TGTGCCAGCAGTTTGGCTAGCGGGAGTATTTTAGATACGCAGTATTTT. Translation: CASSLASGSILDTQYF. This chain links TRBV27 with TRBJ2-3; 10 nucleotides line up with TRBD2. Germline V lookup: CDR1 MNHEY, CDR2 SMNVEV (reference sequence). Trimming at V came to 3 bases and at J to 5 bases, leaving 8 bases not matched to a gene. This CDR3 is built from 16 residues.

The chain combines TRBV7-8 with TRBJ2-1; 16 bases agree with TRBD2. The CDR3 has 16 residues. Germline V gene lookup returns CDR1 SGHVS and CDR2 FQNEAQ. Losses at the gene ends were 5 bases for V and 8 bases for J; bases not matched to a gene: 6. CDR3 DNA sequence: TGTGCCAGCAGCACGGGACTAGCGGGAGGGCCCGATGAGCAGTTCTTC. Its translation is CASSTGLAGGPDEQFF. Using reference TRBV7-8 and TRBJ2-1 for the parts outside the CDR3, the full variable domain is GAGVSQSPRYKVAKRGQDVALRCDPISGHVSLFWYQQALGQGPEFLTYFQNEAQLDKSGLPSDRFFAERPEGSVSTLKIQRTQQEDSAVYLCASSTGLAGGPDEQFFGPGTRLTVL.

This chain uses TRBV6-5 with TRBJ2-1, with 8 bases identical to TRBD2. V lost 2 bases, J lost 5 bases, and 5 bases stayed unmatched. Germline V gene lookup returns CDR1 MNHEY and CDR2 SVGAGI. The CDR3 has 15 residues. CDR3 sequence: CASSYDGGANNEQFF. The DNA of the CDR3 is TGTGCCAGCAGTTACGACGGGGGGGCCAACAATGAGCAGTTCTTC.

The chain uses TRBV6-4 and TRBJ1-1; D call uncertain. CDR1 and CDR2 (germline): MRHNA, SNTAGT. V gave up 5 bases and J gave up 1 base, with 8 bases separating them. The CDR3 runs 13 residues. The CDR3 bases are TGTGCCAGCAGTACCACAGAGAACACTGAAGCTTTCTTT. This sequence encodes CASSTTENTEAFF.

J is TRBJ1-2 and V is TRBV6-1, with D tentatively TRBD1 (5 bases). The V end lost 7 bases, the J end lost 4 bases, and 10 bases lay between the germline ends. The germline V gene has CDR1 MNHNS and CDR2 SASEGT. The CDR3 length is 12 residues. CDR3 residues: CASTRGSYGYTF. CDR3 nucleotides: TGTGCCAGCACTAGGGGAAGCTATGGCTACACCTTC.

The genes are TRBV27 and TRBJ2-1; 10 bases line up with TRBD1. The CDR3 totals 16 residues. Germline CDR1 reads MNHEY; CDR2 reads SMNVEV (reference sequence). The junction had 11 bases not matched to a gene; V was cut back by 5 bases and J by 7 bases. CDR3 loop: CASSLTPRTGGNEQFF. As DNA, the CDR3 is TGTGCCAGCAGTCTCACTCCCCGGACAGGGGGGAATGAGCAGTTCTTC.

The chain combines TRBV7-5 with TRBJ2-3; the table names TRBD2, a call not compared with the DNA. TRBV7-5 corresponds to a pseudogene. The CDR3 length is 20 residues. The DNA of the CDR3 is TGTGTCAGAAGGGATTCTAGCGGGGGGAACCCAAACTACTCCACAGATACGCAGTATTTT. This sequence encodes CVRRDSSGGNPNYSTDTQYF.